The clone carrying this T cell receptor (beta chain) was counted a few times. This sample was taken from a study of T cells in Graves' hyperthyroidism and ophthalmopathy. Amplification of TCR beta CDR3 regions used RNA as the template. First-round RT-PCR with HTBI primers amplified the TCR CDR3 region. TCRdb reprocessed the multiplex PCR reads with MiXCR, giving one entry per CDR3 protein. The table records around 430,000 distinct CDR3 sequences, about 15% of them present only once. Sample: blood. The origin of this receptor is a woman between 25 and 40 years old with Graves' hyperthyroidism.

The CDR3 reads CASSPRDSYNQPQHF. The CDR3 DNA is TGTGCCAGCAGCCCCAGGGACAGCTACAATCAGCCCCAGCATTTT. The gene calls are TRBV7-8 and TRBJ1-5; 7 bases are a match to TRBD1. V was pared by 5 bases and J by 3 bases, with 7 bases of the junction left unmatched. The CDR3 is made up of 15 amino acids. The germline CDR1 and CDR2 sequences are SGHVS and FQNEAQ.